This T cell receptor (beta chain) was captured by sequencing in a study of blood T cells in healthy people across ages. The CDR3 extends over 15 amino acids. J was trimmed by 9 bases and V by 1 base; bases with no gene match: 11. Germline V lookup: CDR1 DFQATT, CDR2 SNEGSKA (reference sequence). Combining a sample-barcoded 5' primer with a J-beta primer mix, a second PCR ran for about 6 to 12 cycles. TCRdb ran MiXCR on the 5' RACE reads and lists one entry per CDR3 protein. Of 800,000 to 950,000 distinct CDR3 sequences in the sample, roughly 28% were seen once. In its sample, this clonotype was seen once. The sample was also linked to a second study, of T cells of mothers and their children.

The sequence came from a woman aged 35 to 49 in good health. Sequenced: blood. The gene calls are TRBV20-1 and TRBJ2-1, with 8 bases that match TRBD2. The DNA for the CDR3 is TGCAGTGCTAGAGCCTTCTATCCAGCGGGAGTTGAGCAGTTCTTC. This gives the protein CSARAFYPAGVEQFF.